This TCR beta chain was sequenced during a study of Ad26.COV2.S vaccination and SARS-CoV-2 variants. Profiled with immunoSEQ multiplex PCR; TCRdb holds only in-frame clones, not every one. The profile shows 250,000 or so clones, roughly nine tenths of them singletons. The sample's treatment: 15 to 20 received Ad26.COV2.S at low or high dose, single or two shots; roughly five received placebo; per-sample allocation not given. The samples date from day 63 after the first vaccine or placebo injection. Boston supplied an adult donor aged 18-55 years. The germline CDR1 and CDR2 sequences are SGHTA and FQGNSA. This CDR3 contains 15 residues. V dropped 3 bases and J dropped 0 bases, with 11 bases sitting between them.

The chain is built from TRBV7-2 and TRBJ2-5, with D possibly called TRBD1 or TRBD2 (5 bases each). Sample: peripheral blood, taken in a trial of Ad26.COV2.S vaccine versus placebo. This TCR was sampled from a person aged 18-60 years who received the Ad26.COV2.S COVID-19 vaccine or a placebo. In DNA form, the CDR3 reads TGTGCCAGCAGCTTGTACCGGGACCACCAAGAGACCCAGTACTTC. Amino acid sequence: CASSLYRDHQETQYF.